This T cell receptor beta chain was sequenced in a study of T cells in Graves' hyperthyroidism and ophthalmopathy. On the study more broadly: Peripheral blood sampling occurred at initial diagnosis, before any treatment. General observations from the study: Ophthalmopathy got predicted by the model a median approximately 6.3 months before its onset.

At least 3 on the Clinical Activity Score was recorded for ophthalmopathy patients, who also had NOSPECS grade at least 4 and duration under 3 months. TCR beta CDR3 sequences were amplified from RNA transcripts. HTBI primers drove first-round RT-PCR of the TCR CDR3. TCRdb ran MiXCR on the multiplex PCR reads and lists one entry per CDR3 protein. The repertoire holds approximately 570,000 distinct CDR3 sequences, with 15% to 20% as singletons. Unmatched junction bases numbered 8, after V lost 4 bases and J lost 4 bases. Germline-derived CDR1 and CDR2 are GTSNPN and SVGIG (reference sequence). The CDR3 is made up of 15 amino acids. This clonotype has more than one count but fewer than ten. Its specificity is unknown.

The receptor was derived from a man aged 35-49 years with Graves' ophthalmopathy. J is TRBJ2-2 and V is TRBV30, with 8 bases fitting TRBD2. Sequencing used blood. CDR3 protein: CAWMGLGLSTGELFF. The CDR3 nucleotides are TGTGCCTGGATGGGACTAGGGCTAAGCACCGGGGAGCTGTTTTTT.